This T cell receptor (beta chain) stems from a study of vaccination and CD4 T cells after COVID-19. As for the study in general: In the convalescent cohort, there were six males and four females, two of them Hispanic.

In germline, CDR1 is MNHNS, CDR2 SASEGT. V lost 5 bases and J lost 1; bases outside the gene matches: 13. The CDR3 sequence is 18 residues long. Treatment here: approximately 9-day PBMC culture with coronavirus spike peptide pools or control peptides (ViraFEST assay). TCRs were sequenced by ViraFEST after antigen-specific T cells had been expanded with peptide pools. With the Oncomine TCR Beta short-read assay, DNA from cultured CD4+ T cells was sequenced. TCRdb recomputed calls from the PCR reads with MiXCR, one row per CDR3 protein. The profile shows 20,000 to 25,000 distinct CDR3 sequences, less than 50% of them singletons. In the case of this clonotype: Its antigen is not known.

The chain links TRBV6-1 to TRBJ1-1, with 10 nucleotides matching TRBD1. Sample: CD4+ T cells from blood, cultured in vitro, taken before SARS-CoV-2 vaccination. The receptor was derived from a human donor who had recovered from COVID-19. CDR3 in DNA: TGTGCCAGCAGTCCGGATTTCCGGGACAGGGGCCAGAACACTGAAGCTTTCTTT. Its translation: CASSPDFRDRGQNTEAFF.